Listed below are T cell receptor beta chains from one sample, sequenced in a study of cytomegalovirus exposure and HLA in healthy donors. TCRdb's copy holds only in-frame clones and misses some; the assay was immunoSEQ multiplex PCR. The data show about 90,000 clones, more than 65% seen once. Sequencing was carried out using PBMCs. The receptors derive from a man aged 30 to 39 in good health and CMV-seronegative. CDR3s include the opening cysteine and the closing phenylalanine or tryptophan. Fields, in order: J gene, D gene, V gene, clone size, CDR3 protein, CDR3 DNA. A D gene is named only where the DNA matches it firmly. Only some rows state a clone size, as once, few, many or a class for expanded clones.

J gene: TRBJ2-1; D gene: TRBD1; V gene: TRBV6-6; clone size: .; CDR3 protein: CASSYSDRGRNEQFF; CDR3 DNA: TGTGCCAGCAGTTACTCCGACAGGGGGCGGAATGAGCAGTTCTTC
J gene: TRBJ1-2; D gene: .; V gene: TRBV9; clone size: .; CDR3 protein: CASSVEVDYGHTF; CDR3 DNA: TGTGCCAGCAGCGTAGAAGTCGACTATGGCCACACCTTC
J gene: TRBJ2-7; D gene: TRBD1; V gene: TRBV18; clone size: once; CDR3 protein: CASSPPSRTGSEQYF; CDR3 DNA: TGTGCCAGCTCACCTCCCTCCAGGACAGGGTCCGAGCAGTACTTC
J gene: TRBJ1-5; D gene: TRBD1; V gene: TRBV19; clone size: .; CDR3 protein: CASSRAPLDRGGSNQPQHF; CDR3 DNA: TGTGCCAGTAGTAGGGCGCCACTGGACAGGGGCGGGAGCAATCAGCCCCAGCATTTT
J gene: TRBJ1-1; D gene: TRBD1; V gene: TRBV27; clone size: .; CDR3 protein: CASSPSTGRTEAFF; CDR3 DNA: TGTGCCAGCAGTCCATCGACAGGGAGGACTGAAGCTTTCTTT
J gene: TRBJ1-6; D gene: TRBD1; V gene: TRBV11-2; clone size: .; CDR3 protein: CASSQYRGLNNSPLHF; CDR3 DNA: TGTGCCAGCAGCCAATACAGGGGGCTTAATAATTCACCCCTCCACTTT
J gene: TRBJ1-5; D gene: .; V gene: TRBV5-1; clone size: .; CDR3 protein: CASSSGVNQPQHF; CDR3 DNA: TGCGCCAGCAGCTCCGGGGTCAATCAGCCCCAGCATTTT
J gene: TRBJ2-7; D gene: .; V gene: TRBV7-9; clone size: .; CDR3 protein: CASSLVPSRVSYEQYF; CDR3 DNA: TGTGCCAGCAGCTTAGTCCCGTCACGGGTATCCTACGAGCAGTACTTC
J gene: TRBJ1-2; D gene: .; V gene: TRBV7-9; clone size: .; CDR3 protein: CASSLGLDYGYTF; CDR3 DNA: TGTGCCAGCAGCTTAGGGCTGGACTATGGCTACACCTTC
J gene: TRBJ1-2; D gene: .; V gene: TRBV9; clone size: .; CDR3 protein: CATEQVNYGYTF; CDR3 DNA: TGTGCCACCGAACAGGTTAACTATGGCTACACCTTC
J gene: TRBJ1-1; D gene: .; V gene: TRBV5-5; clone size: .; CDR3 protein: CASSFSSGETEAFF; CDR3 DNA: TGTGCCAGCAGCTTCTCTTCGGGGGAAACTGAAGCTTTCTTT
J gene: TRBJ1-1; D gene: .; V gene: TRBV7-9; clone size: .; CDR3 protein: CASSLQQGNTEAFF; CDR3 DNA: TGTGCCAGCAGCCTCCAACAGGGGAACACTGAAGCTTTCTTT
J gene: TRBJ1-1; D gene: .; V gene: TRBV28; clone size: few; CDR3 protein: CASRNTEAFF; CDR3 DNA: TGTGCCAGCCGGAACACTGAAGCTTTCTTT
J gene: TRBJ1-5; D gene: .; V gene: TRBV10-3; clone size: .; CDR3 protein: CAISERRDNQPQHF; CDR3 DNA: TGTGCCATCAGTGAAAGGAGAGACAATCAGCCCCAGCATTTT
J gene: TRBJ1-5; D gene: TRBD1; V gene: TRBV15; clone size: few; CDR3 protein: CATSRQAGTGGQPQHF; CDR3 DNA: TGTGCCACCAGCAGACAAGCCGGGACAGGGGGTCAGCCCCAGCATTTT
J gene: TRBJ1-1; D gene: .; V gene: TRBV28; clone size: .; CDR3 protein: CASRRDSLNTEAFF; CDR3 DNA: TGTGCCAGCAGGCGAGACAGCTTGAACACTGAAGCTTTCTTT
J gene: TRBJ1-5; D gene: TRBD1; V gene: TRBV15; clone size: few; CDR3 protein: CATSRRDRATPYSNQPQHF; CDR3 DNA: TGTGCCACCAGCAGAAGGGACAGGGCGACCCCTTATAGCAATCAGCCCCAGCATTTT
J gene: TRBJ2-1; D gene: TRBD2; V gene: TRBV18; clone size: .; CDR3 protein: CASSPPGLAGGQSYNEQFF; CDR3 DNA: TGTGCCAGCTCACCCCCGGGACTAGCGGGGGGGCAATCCTACAATGAGCAGTTCTTC
J gene: TRBJ1-1; D gene: TRBD1; V gene: TRBV18; clone size: .; CDR3 protein: CASSRDRGPDTEAFF; CDR3 DNA: TGTGCCAGCTCACGTGACAGGGGGCCGGACACTGAAGCTTTCTTT
J gene: TRBJ2-6; D gene: .; V gene: TRBV4-2; clone size: .; CDR3 protein: CASSQGGVGRSPPGANVLTF; CDR3 DNA: TGTGCCAGCAGCCAAGGAGGAGTAGGCAGATCCCCTCCTGGGGCCAACGTCCTGACTTTC
J gene: TRBJ2-2; D gene: TRBD2; V gene: TRBV27; clone size: .; CDR3 protein: CASSFNGLAGGRNTGELFF; CDR3 DNA: TGTGCCAGCAGTTTTAATGGACTAGCGGGGGGCCGGAACACCGGGGAGCTGTTTTTT
J gene: TRBJ2-5; D gene: .; V gene: TRBV18; clone size: .; CDR3 protein: CASSSLKETQYF; CDR3 DNA: TGTGCCAGCTCGTCTCTTAAAGAGACCCAGTACTTC